The present T cell receptor beta chain was sequenced within a study of T-cell reconstitution after alpha-beta-depleted transplantation in children. For TCRbeta, the library was prepared with unique molecular identifiers. TCRdb ran MiXCR on the PCR reads and lists one entry per CDR3 protein. The sample has roughly 98,000 distinct CDR3 sequences, around a sixth seen once. The V gene's germline CDR1 is SGHRS and CDR2 YFSETQ. This CDR3 comprises 17 residues. V lost 0 bases and J 9 bases, leaving 22 bases between the germline ends. The sample consisted of PBMCs, mostly from graft donor cells, taken 180 days after TCRalphabeta/CD19-depleted stem cell transplant. The TCR sequence derives from a male patient aged 2-10 years who had a stem cell transplant for acute lymphoblastic leukemia, so the T cells may come from the graft donor. The chain links TRBV5-1 to TRBJ2-1; D is possibly TRBD2 (6 bases). CDR3 coding DNA: TGCGCCAGCAGCTTGGGGTGGAGGGGTCGAACCGCCAGTGAGCAGTTCTTC. This gives the protein CASSLGWRGRTASEQFF.